Listed here is a single T cell receptor beta chain. Antigen specificity is unknown. This record comes from a study of Ad26.COV2.S vaccination and SARS-CoV-2 variants. Study background: Donor had been placed in the Ad26.COV2.S arm of the COV1001 trial. The authors gave Ad26.COV2.S intramuscularly, either once or twice 56 days apart. Study findings and constraints: Whether participants received vaccine or placebo, their non-spike TCR breadth was similar.

Treatment described: approximately 18 received Ad26.COV2.S at low or high dose, single or two shots; several received placebo; per-sample allocation not given. Day 63 following the first vaccine or placebo injection was when the samples were taken. An 18-55-year-old adult in Boston served as donor. Sequencing used immunoSEQ multiplex PCR; TCRdb keeps in-frame clones, though not all of them. The top ten clones hold around 7.4% of a sample with around 400,000 clones, 83% of them seen once. This CDR3 has 12 amino acids. Germline values: CDR1 WNHNN, CDR2 SYGVQD (reference sequence). V lost 4 bases, J lost 4 bases, and 7 bases lay in between.

This sequence joins TRBV10-1 and TRBJ2-5; D ambiguous. This sample comprised peripheral blood, obtained in a trial of Ad26.COV2.S vaccine versus placebo. This TCR derives from a person between 18 and 65 years old who received the Ad26.COV2.S COVID-19 vaccine or a placebo. This chain's CDR3 is CASSANRETQYF. The CDR3 region has the DNA TGCGCCAGCAGTGCCAATAGAGAGACCCAGTACTTC.